The 23 T cell receptor beta chains given below trace back to one sample, sequenced in a study of blood T cell repertoires in COVID-19. The protocol was immunoSEQ multiplex PCR, while the TCRdb copy is restricted to in-frame clones and leaves out a portion. Here the sample spans about 86,000 clones, around four fifths being singletons. Sequenced input: peripheral blood. The source of these receptors is a man aged 50 or older with acute or convalescent COVID-19.

This chain joins TRBV5-1 and TRBJ2-3; 7 bases match TRBD2. The CDR3 length is 16 residues. The trim removed 4 bases at V and 1 base at J, leaving 9 bases unmatched. Germline CDR1 and CDR2: SGHRS and YFSETQ. Here the CDR3 DNA reads TGCGCCAGCAGCAGAAGAACAGGACTAGGCACAGATACGCAGTATTTT. Translation gives CASSRRTGLGTDTQYF.

The chain links TRBV4-3 to TRBJ2-2, with 16 bases aligning to TRBD2. The germline V gene encodes CDR1 LGHNA and CDR2 YSLEER. Trimming cost V 1 base and J 4 bases; bases outside gene matches: 12. This CDR3 is 21 amino acids long. This CDR3 is CASSQGTGAGLAGGRTGELFF. In DNA form, the CDR3 reads TGCGCCAGCAGCCAAGGGACAGGGGCGGGACTAGCGGGAGGGCGCACCGGGGAGCTGTTTTTT.

This clone was seen a few times. The rearrangement links TRBV7-2 to TRBJ1-6; D is unclear. V gave up 5 bases and J gave up 10 bases, with 15 bases separating them. The CDR3 covers 14 residues. Germline lookup yields CDR1 SGHTA and CDR2 FQGNSA. The CDR3 reads CASSPKTPRSPLHF. CDR3 bases: TGTGCCAGCAGCCCGAAAACCCCCCGGTCACCCCTCCACTTT.

The chain recombines TRBV18 with TRBJ2-7, with D possibly being TRBD1 (5 bases). Germline V gene data show CDR1 as KGHSH and CDR2 as LQKENI. The CDR3 length is 15 residues. The V and J ends lost 1 base and 6 bases respectively, with 16 bases between them. The CDR3 is CASSPRSEGVSEQYF. CDR3 bases: TGTGCCAGCTCACCACGAAGTGAAGGGGTGAGCGAGCAGTACTTC.

This chain connects TRBV4-1 to TRBJ2-1; D gene unclear. The CDR3 is made up of 13 amino acids. Looked up from germline, CDR1 is MGHRA and CDR2 is YSYEKL. V lost 0 bases and J lost 9, with 9 bases in between. The CDR3 protein is CASSQESAFEQFF. CDR3 sequence (DNA): TGCGCCAGCAGCCAAGAAAGCGCGTTTGAGCAGTTCTTC.

The V call is TRBV7-8, the J call TRBJ2-7, with 8 bases aligning to TRBD2. The germline gives CDR1 SGHVS, CDR2 FQNEAQ. Trimming at V came to 5 bases and at J to 2 bases, leaving 8 bases not matched to a gene. CDR3 length equals 15 residues. The CDR3 spells CASSQLSGTAYEQYF. Written as DNA, the CDR3 is TGTGCCAGCAGCCAACTTAGCGGGACCGCCTACGAGCAGTACTTC.

J is TRBJ2-7 and V is TRBV5-1; TRBD2 matches 10 bases. Trimming took 4 bases from V and 4 from J; bases not matched to a gene: 8. CDR1 is SGHRS, CDR2 YFSETQ, per germline. The CDR3 spans 15 residues. CDR3 residues: CASSPHLAGDYEQYF. Written as DNA, the CDR3 is TGCGCCAGCAGCCCACACCTAGCGGGAGATTACGAGCAGTACTTC.

The V call is TRBV18, the J call TRBJ1-2; 8 nucleotides line up with TRBD1. V dropped 3 bases and J dropped 1; count of bases not matched to a gene: 4. This CDR3 has 15 amino acids. Germline lookup yields CDR1 KGHSH and CDR2 LQKENI. The chain's CDR3 is CASSPPGQVNYGYTF. The DNA for the CDR3 is TGTGCCAGCTCACCTCCGGGACAGGTTAACTATGGCTACACCTTC.

This clone was observed at least ten times. The genes are TRBV11-3 and TRBJ2-1; D might be TRBD2 (5 bases). Germline V gives CDR1 SGHNT, CDR2 YENEEA. The CDR3 consists of 15 residues. V gave up 2 bases and J gave up 4 bases, with 12 bases separating them. CDR3 loop: CASSLMGVGYNEQFF. CDR3 nucleotide sequence: TGTGCCAGCAGCTTAATGGGAGTCGGGTACAATGAGCAGTTCTTC.

J is TRBJ2-5 and V is TRBV6-2 or TRBV6-3; a possible D gene is TRBD2 (6 bases). CDR1 is MNHEY and CDR2 is SVGEGT in the germline V gene. The CDR3 has 15 residues. Trimming cost V 6 bases and J 1 base, with 15 bases left between them. The CDR3 region is CASRPPGLAQETQYF. The CDR3 nucleotides read TGTGCCAGCAGGCCTCCGGGACTCGCCCAAGAGACCCAGTACTTC.

The V call is TRBV4-3, the J call TRBJ1-1; TRBD1 agrees at 12 bases. Germline CDR1 LGHNA, CDR2 YSLEER. With V trimmed by 1 base and J by 5 bases, 5 bases remained unmatched. This CDR3 has 16 residues. CDR3 bases: TGCGCCAGCAGCCAAGCAGGGACAGGGGGCCGGACTGAAGCTTTCTTT. Its protein product is CASSQAGTGGRTEAFF.

This rearrangement joins TRBV7-9 to TRBJ2-3; D call uncertain. The CDR3 loop spans 15 amino acids. V lost 1 base and J lost 2, with 10 bases in between. Germline V gene data show CDR1 as SEHNR and CDR2 as FQNEAQ (reference sequence). The CDR3 nucleotides are TGTGCCAGCAGCTTAGGCCCCCAGGACACAGATACGCAGTATTTT. The encoded protein is CASSLGPQDTDTQYF. Using reference TRBV7-9 and TRBJ2-3 for the parts outside the CDR3, the full variable domain is DTGVSQNPRHKITKRGQNVTFRCDPISEHNRLYWYRQTLGQGPEFLTYFQNEAQLEKSRLLSDRFSAERPKGSFSTLEIQRTEQGDSAMYLCASSLGPQDTDTQYFGPGTRLTVL.

This clone has just a few counts. The genes are TRBV4-3 and TRBJ2-3, with 7 bases identical to TRBD2. The CDR3 is made up of 16 amino acids. V shed 3 bases, J shed 2 bases, and the junction held 8 bases outside the gene matches. In germline, CDR1 is LGHNA, CDR2 YSLEER. DNA for the CDR3: TGCGCCAGCAGCCAGCAACCGGGACTAAACACAGATACGCAGTATTTT. The encoded protein is CASSQQPGLNTDTQYF.

This chain links TRBV10-3 with TRBJ1-6; no clear D gene. V gave up 3 bases and J gave up 6 bases, with 9 bases separating them. The CDR3 is 14 amino acids. Germline V CDR1 and CDR2: ENHRY, SYGVKD. DNA for the CDR3: TGTGCCATCAGTGAAAATGGCAGTAATTCACCCCTCCACTTT. This encodes CAISENGSNSPLHF.

The chain employs TRBV6-5 and TRBJ1-2, with 7 bases matching TRBD1. V lost 0 bases and J lost 7; bases outside the gene matches: 5. CDR1 is MNHEY, CDR2 SVGAGI, per germline. The CDR3 has 14 residues. The CDR3 DNA follows: TGTGCCAGCAGTTACTCTGACAGGGAATTTGGCTACACCTTC. Its protein is CASSYSDREFGYTF.

The V and J genes are TRBV7-2 and TRBJ1-2; 7 bases are shared with TRBD1. The ends lost 2 bases at V and 6 bases at J; junction bases unmatched: 3. The CDR3 spans 13 residues. The germline V gene encodes CDR1 SGHTA and CDR2 FQGNSA. In DNA, the CDR3 is TGTGCCAGCAGCTTACAGGGGGTAGATGGCTACACCTTC. It yields the protein CASSLQGVDGYTF.

The sample holds a few counts of this clone. The chain carries TRBV18 and TRBJ2-7; the match to TRBD2 covers 12 bases. The CDR3 consists of 14 residues. V shed 3 bases and J 5 bases; nucleotides not matched to a gene: 2. Germline V gene data show CDR1 as KGHSH and CDR2 as LQKENI. The CDR3 DNA sequence: TGTGCCAGCTCACCTCGACTAGCGGGAGACGAGCAGTACTTC. It codes for CASSPRLAGDEQYF.

This rearrangement joins TRBV5-5 to TRBJ2-3, with D hard to call. Germline V CDR1 and CDR2: SGHKS, YYEKEE (reference sequence). Between the trimmed V and J ends, which lost 0 bases and 3 bases, there was a span of 8 bases. The CDR3 is 14 amino acids. CDR3 nucleotides: TGTGCCAGCAGCTTGGCACCAGAAACAGATACGCAGTATTTT. It specifies CASSLAPETDTQYF.

V gene TRBV7-9 combines with J gene TRBJ2-7; 10 bases fit TRBD2. V lost 6 bases, J lost 0 bases, and 5 bases stayed unmatched. The germline V gene encodes CDR1 SEHNR and CDR2 FQNEAQ (reference sequence). The CDR3 totals 15 residues. The CDR3 protein is CASRLASGGSYEQYF. The CDR3, as DNA: TGTGCCAGCAGGCTCGCTAGCGGGGGCTCCTACGAGCAGTACTTC.

As to this clone: Other DNA sequences within the sample encode an identical CDR3. V is TRBV29-1 and J is TRBJ2-5; 8 bases line up with TRBD1. Germline V lookup: CDR1 SQVTM, CDR2 ANQGSEA. The CDR3 consists of 13 residues. J lost 2 bases, V lost 6 bases, and 5 bases had no gene match. The CDR3: CSVAGTGQETQYF. DNA for the CDR3: TGCAGCGTGGCCGGGACAGGACAAGAGACCCAGTACTTC.

The chain uses TRBV29-1 and TRBJ1-1; no definite D call. Germline V CDR1 and CDR2: SQVTM, ANQGSEA. The CDR3 extends over 12 amino acids. V was cut by 5 bases and J by 1 base, with 8 bases left in between. The CDR3 spells CSVHEGNTEAFF. The CDR3 DNA is TGCAGCGTTCATGAGGGGAACACTGAAGCTTTCTTT.

V gene TRBV9 combines with J gene TRBJ1-3; 9 bases are a match to TRBD1. Per germline, CDR1 SGDLS and CDR2 YYNGEE. The length of the CDR3 is 16 residues. Trimming at V came to 4 bases and at J to 1 base, leaving 6 bases not matched to a gene. CDR3 coding DNA: TGTGCCAGCAGCACCACGACAGGGGGGTCTGGAAACACCATATATTTT. Translated, it gives CASSTTTGGSGNTIYF.

The chain is built from TRBV20-1 and TRBJ2-3; 8 bases fit TRBD2. The CDR3 totals 15 residues. Trimming took 3 bases from V and 0 from J; bases not matched to a gene: 5. Germline V gene lookup returns CDR1 DFQATT and CDR2 SNEGSKA (reference sequence). The CDR3 reads CSASVGGGSTDTQYF. The CDR3 nucleotides are TGCAGTGCTAGTGTCGGGGGGGGCAGCACAGATACGCAGTATTTT.